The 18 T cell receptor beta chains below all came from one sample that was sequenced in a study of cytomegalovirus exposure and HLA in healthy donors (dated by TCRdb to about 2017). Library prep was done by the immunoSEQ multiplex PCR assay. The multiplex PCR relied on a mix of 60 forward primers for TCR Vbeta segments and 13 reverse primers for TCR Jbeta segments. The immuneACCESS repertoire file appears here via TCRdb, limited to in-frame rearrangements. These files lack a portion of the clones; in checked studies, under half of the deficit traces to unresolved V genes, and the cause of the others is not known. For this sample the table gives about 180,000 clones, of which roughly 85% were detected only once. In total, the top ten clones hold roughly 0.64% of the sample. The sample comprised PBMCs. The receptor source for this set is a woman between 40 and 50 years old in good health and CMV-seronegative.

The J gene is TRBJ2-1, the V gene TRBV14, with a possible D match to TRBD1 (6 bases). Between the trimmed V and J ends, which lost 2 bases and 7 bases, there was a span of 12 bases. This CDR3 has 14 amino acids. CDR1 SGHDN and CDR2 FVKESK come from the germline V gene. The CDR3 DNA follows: TGTGCCAGCAGCCAACTCCTCAGGGGTAATGAGCAGTTCTTC. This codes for CASSQLLRGNEQFF. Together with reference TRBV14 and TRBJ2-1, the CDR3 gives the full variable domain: EAGVTQFPSHSVIEKGQTVTLRCDPISGHDNLYWYRRVMGKEIKFLLHFVKESKQDESGMPNNRFLAERTGGTYSTLKVQPAELEDSGVYFCASSQLLRGNEQFFGPGTRLTVL.

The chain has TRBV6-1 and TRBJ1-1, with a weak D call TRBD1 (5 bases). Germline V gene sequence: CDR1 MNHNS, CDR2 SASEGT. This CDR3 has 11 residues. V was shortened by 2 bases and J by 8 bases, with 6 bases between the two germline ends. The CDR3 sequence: CASSEWTEAFF. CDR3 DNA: TGTGCCAGCAGTGAATGGACAGAAGCTTTCTTT.

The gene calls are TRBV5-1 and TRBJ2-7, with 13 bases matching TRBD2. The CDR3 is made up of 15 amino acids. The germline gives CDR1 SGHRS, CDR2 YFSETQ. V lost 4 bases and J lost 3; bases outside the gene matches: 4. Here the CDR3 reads CASSAGLAGVYEQYF. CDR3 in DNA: TGCGCCAGCAGCGCCGGACTAGCGGGAGTCTACGAGCAGTACTTC. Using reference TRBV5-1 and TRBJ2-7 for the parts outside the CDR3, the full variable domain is KAGVTQTPRYLIKTRGQQVTLSCSPISGHRSVSWYQQTPGQGLQFLFEYFSETQRNKGNFPGRFSGRQFSNSRSEMNVSTLELGDSALYLCASSAGLAGVYEQYFGPGTRLTVT.

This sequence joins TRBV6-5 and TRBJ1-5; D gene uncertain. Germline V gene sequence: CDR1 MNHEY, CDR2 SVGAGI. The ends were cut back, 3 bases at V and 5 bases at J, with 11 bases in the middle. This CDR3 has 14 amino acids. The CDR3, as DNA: TGTGCCAGCAGTTATGGTACTTCGGATCAGCCCCAGCATTTT. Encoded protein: CASSYGTSDQPQHF.

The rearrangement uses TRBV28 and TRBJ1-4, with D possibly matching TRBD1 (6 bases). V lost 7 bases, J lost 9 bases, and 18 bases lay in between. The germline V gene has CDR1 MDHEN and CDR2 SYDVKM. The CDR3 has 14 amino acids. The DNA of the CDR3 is TGTGCCAGCACGAAGAGGGGGTTTTTTCAAAAACTGTTTTTT. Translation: CASTKRGFFQKLFF.

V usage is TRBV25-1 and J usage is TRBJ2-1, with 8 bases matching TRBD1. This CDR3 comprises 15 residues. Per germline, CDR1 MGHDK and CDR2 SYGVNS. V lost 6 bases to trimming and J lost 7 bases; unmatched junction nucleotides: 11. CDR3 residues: CASSGQGRLSNEQFF. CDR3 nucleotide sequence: TGTGCCAGCAGCGGACAGGGACGATTGTCAAATGAGCAGTTCTTC.

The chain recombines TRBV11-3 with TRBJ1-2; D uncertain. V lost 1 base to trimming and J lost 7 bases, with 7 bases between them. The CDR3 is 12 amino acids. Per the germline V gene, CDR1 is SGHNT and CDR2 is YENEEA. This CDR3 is CASSLAGVGYTF. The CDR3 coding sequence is TGTGCCAGCAGCTTAGCTGGAGTTGGCTACACCTTC.

DNA for the CDR3: TGCGCCAGCAGCCAAATGACAGTAAGGAATGGCTACACCTTC. The encoded protein is CASSQMTVRNGYTF. V usage is TRBV4-1 and J usage is TRBJ1-2, with D possibly TRBD1 on 5 matching bases. The CDR3 has 14 amino acids. Germline CDR1 reads MGHRA; CDR2 reads YSYEKL. Trimming shortened V by 2 bases and J by 6 bases, and 13 bases separated the two germline ends.

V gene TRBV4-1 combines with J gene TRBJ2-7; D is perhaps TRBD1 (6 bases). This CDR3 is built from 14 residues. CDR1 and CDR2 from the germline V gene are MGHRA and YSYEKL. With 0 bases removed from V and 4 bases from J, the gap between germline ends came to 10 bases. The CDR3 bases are TGCGCCAGCAGCCAAGATACAGGGACGTACGAGCAGTACTTC. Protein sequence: CASSQDTGTYEQYF.

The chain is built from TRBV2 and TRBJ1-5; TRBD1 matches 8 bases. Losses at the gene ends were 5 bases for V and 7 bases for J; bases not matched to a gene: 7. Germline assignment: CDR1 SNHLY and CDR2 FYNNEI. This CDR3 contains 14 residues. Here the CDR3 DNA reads TGTGCCAGCAGTCTTGGACAGGGAAGCCAGCCCCAGCATTTT. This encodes CASSLGQGSQPQHF.

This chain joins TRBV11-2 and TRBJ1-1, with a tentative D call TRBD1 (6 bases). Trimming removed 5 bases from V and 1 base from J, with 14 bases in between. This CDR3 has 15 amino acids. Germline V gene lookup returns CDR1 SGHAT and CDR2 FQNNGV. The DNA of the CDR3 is TGTGCCAGCAGCCCTCTACAGGGTAGGAACACTGAAGCTTTCTTT. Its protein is CASSPLQGRNTEAFF.

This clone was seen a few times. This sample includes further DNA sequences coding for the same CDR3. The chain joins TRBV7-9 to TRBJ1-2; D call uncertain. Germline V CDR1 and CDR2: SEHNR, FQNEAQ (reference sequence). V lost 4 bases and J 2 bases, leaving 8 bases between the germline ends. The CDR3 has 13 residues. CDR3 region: CASSSLSNYGYTF. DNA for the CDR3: TGTGCCAGCAGCTCACTATCAAACTATGGCTACACCTTC.

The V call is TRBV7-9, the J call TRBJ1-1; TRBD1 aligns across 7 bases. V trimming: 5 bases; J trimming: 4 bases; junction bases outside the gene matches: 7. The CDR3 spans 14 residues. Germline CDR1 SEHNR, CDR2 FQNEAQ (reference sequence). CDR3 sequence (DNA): TGTGCCAGCAGCACAGGGGCGTCGGGCACTGAAGCTTTCTTT. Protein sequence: CASSTGASGTEAFF.

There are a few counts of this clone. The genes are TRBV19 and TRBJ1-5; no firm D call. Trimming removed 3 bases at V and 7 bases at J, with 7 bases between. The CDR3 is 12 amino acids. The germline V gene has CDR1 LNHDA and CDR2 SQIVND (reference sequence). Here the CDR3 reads CASSISPQPQHF. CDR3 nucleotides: TGTGCCAGTAGTATCTCTCCCCAGCCCCAGCATTTT.

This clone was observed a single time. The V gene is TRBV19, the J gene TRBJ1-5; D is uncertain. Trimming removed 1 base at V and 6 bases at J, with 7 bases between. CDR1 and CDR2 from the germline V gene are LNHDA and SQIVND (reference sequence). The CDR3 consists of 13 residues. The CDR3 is CASSIARVQPQHF. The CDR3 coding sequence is TGTGCCAGTAGTATAGCGAGGGTTCAGCCCCAGCATTTT.

Here the CDR3 reads CASSIRDQPQHF. CDR3 nucleotides: TGTGCCAGTAGTATACGGGATCAGCCCCAGCATTTT. The chain combines TRBV19 with TRBJ1-5, with no clear D. V shed 2 bases and J shed 5 bases, with 4 bases lying between them. This CDR3 is built from 12 residues. Per germline, CDR1 LNHDA and CDR2 SQIVND (reference sequence).

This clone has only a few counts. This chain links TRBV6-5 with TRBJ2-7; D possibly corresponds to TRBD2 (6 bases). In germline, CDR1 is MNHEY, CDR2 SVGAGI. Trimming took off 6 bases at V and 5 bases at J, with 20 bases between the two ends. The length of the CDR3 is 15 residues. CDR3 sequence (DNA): TGTGCCAGCAGACTGACTAGTGGGTCTGTGAACGAGCAGTACTTC. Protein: CASRLTSGSVNEQYF.

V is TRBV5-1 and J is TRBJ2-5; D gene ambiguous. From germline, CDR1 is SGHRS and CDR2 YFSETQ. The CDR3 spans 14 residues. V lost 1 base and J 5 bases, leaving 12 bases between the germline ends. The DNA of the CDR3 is TGCGCCAGCAGCTTGAGTTTTGGGCTCGAGACCCAGTACTTC. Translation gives CASSLSFGLETQYF.